This T cell receptor beta chain was recorded in a study of T cell responses to AZD1222 COVID-19 vaccine. Sequencing used immunoSEQ multiplex PCR; TCRdb keeps in-frame clones, though not all of them. The sample lists 180,000 or so clones, 92% seen once, with approximately 1.2% in the top ten. As to this clone: Its antigen is as yet unknown.

CDR3 length: 15 amino acids. Unmatched junction bases numbered 6, after V lost 0 bases and J lost 5 bases. Germline V gene lookup returns CDR1 MGHRA and CDR2 YSYEKL. The study, taken as a whole, reports: Among vaccine-associated CD4 TCRs, coverage spanned spike, with dominance at 160-218 and 743-854. Only after the peak T cell response were repertoires sampled.

Sequenced here: peripheral blood, sampled 28 days after the second AZD1222 dose. This receptor was taken from an adult who received the AZD1222 COVID-19 vaccine. This sequence joins TRBV4-1 and TRBJ2-5, with 7 bases matching TRBD1. As DNA, the CDR3 is TGCGCCAGCAGCCAAGATACAGGGGCGAGGGAGACCCAGTACTTC. Its protein is CASSQDTGARETQYF.